This paragraph covers one T cell receptor (beta chain) sequence. Antigen: not known. The data were taken from a study of cytomegalovirus exposure and HLA in healthy donors. Overall study context: T cells numbering approximately 170 million yielded 95 million to 140 million unique TCR beta sequences in an earlier analysis.

V shed 3 bases and J shed 3 bases, with 11 bases lying between them. Germline V CDR1 and CDR2: KGHSH, LQKENI. CDR3 length: 15 residues. Findings and caveats of the study: With DRB1 most and HLA-C fewest, TCR association rates differed between HLA loci in a later analysis.

PCR employed 60 Vbeta and 13 Jbeta primers. Data came from immunoSEQ multiplex PCR; TCRdb stores just in-frame clones and leaves some out. The repertoire has around 200,000 clones, roughly 77% of them found once; the top ten carry approximately 2.8%. The chain joins TRBV18 to TRBJ2-2; maybe TRBD1 (6 bases). The sample taken for sequencing was PBMCs. The clonotype comes from a woman in her twenties or thirties in good health and CMV-seropositive. As DNA, the CDR3 is TGTGCCAGCTCACCCGACAGGACTTACACCGGGGAGCTGTTTTTT. As protein: CASSPDRTYTGELFF.